This T cell receptor (beta chain) was documented in a study of PD-1 blockade in classical Hodgkin lymphoma. The study's findings and limits: Patients excluded were those beginning nivolumab under 1 year after ASCT. Compared with baseline, CD4+ but not CD8+ TCR diversity had risen significantly by C4D1.

Trimming stripped 5 bases from V and 4 bases from J, with 17 bases between. The CDR3 is 15 residues long. Germline CDR1 MDHEN, CDR2 SYDVKM. Method: immunoSEQ multiplex PCR; TCRdb's copy keeps in-frame clones and lacks some. The sample has 7,000 or so clones; about 80% are singletons. Worth noting for this clone: Its specificity is unknown.

Each patient relapsed following autologous stem cell transplantation, and prior brentuximab vedotin exposure differed. Thawed PBMCs yielded CD4+ T cells through magnetic negative selection. This TCR was recovered from a human donor with classical Hodgkin lymphoma. The chain couples TRBV28 to TRBJ1-2, with unresolved D. Sequenced here: CD4+ T cells from blood, sampled at baseline. The CDR3 DNA reads TGTGCCAGCAGTCTAGCTAACAAGGGTGTCTATGGCTACACCTTC. Amino acids: CASSLANKGVYGYTF.